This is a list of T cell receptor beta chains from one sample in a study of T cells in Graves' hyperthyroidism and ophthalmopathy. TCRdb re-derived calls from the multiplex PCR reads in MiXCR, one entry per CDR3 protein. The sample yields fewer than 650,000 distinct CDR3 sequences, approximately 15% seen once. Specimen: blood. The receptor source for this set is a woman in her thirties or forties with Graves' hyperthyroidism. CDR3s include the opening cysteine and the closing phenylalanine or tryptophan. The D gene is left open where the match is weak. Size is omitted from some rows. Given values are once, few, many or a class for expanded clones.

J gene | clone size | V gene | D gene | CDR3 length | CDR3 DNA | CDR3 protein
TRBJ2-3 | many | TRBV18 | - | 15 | TGTGCCAGCTCACCAGGGGCGACAAGCACAGATACGCAGTATTTT | CASSPGATSTDTQYF
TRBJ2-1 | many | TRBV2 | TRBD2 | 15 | TGTGCCAGCAGTGCGGCAGCGGGAGCCTACAATGAGCAGTTCTTC | CASSAAAGAYNEQFF
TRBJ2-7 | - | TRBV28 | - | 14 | TGTGCCAGCAGTTTTGGGGGCCGGGGTCGCGAGCAGTACTTC | CASSFGGRGREQYF
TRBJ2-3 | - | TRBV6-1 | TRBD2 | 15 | TGTGCCAGCAGCCCGACTAGCGCCCAACGGGATACGCAGTATTTT | CASSPTSAQRDTQYF
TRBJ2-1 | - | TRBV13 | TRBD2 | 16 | TGTGCCAGCAGCTTAGGGGCTAGCGGGAGGTACAATGAGCAGTTCTTC | CASSLGASGRYNEQFF
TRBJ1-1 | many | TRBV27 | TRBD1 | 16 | TGTGCCAGCAGTTTATCTAACAGGGGTGCGGGAACTGAAGCTTTCTTT | CASSLSNRGAGTEAFF
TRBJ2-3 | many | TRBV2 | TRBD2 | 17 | TGTGCCAGCGGTTCCTTAGCGGGGTTCCCTAGCACAGATACGCAGTATTTT | CASGSLAGFPSTDTQYF
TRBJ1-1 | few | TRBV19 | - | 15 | TGTGCCAGTAGTATTAGGGGATACAAGCGGGGTGAAGCTTTCTTT | CASSIRGYKRGEAFF
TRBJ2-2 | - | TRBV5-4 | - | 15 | TGTGCCAGCAGCACGAGACTAGGGAACACCGGGGAGCTGTTTTTT | CASSTRLGNTGELFF
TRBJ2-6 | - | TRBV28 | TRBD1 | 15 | TGTGCCAGCGGGACAGGGGTAGCTGGGGCCAACGTCCTGACTTTC | CASGTGVAGANVLTF
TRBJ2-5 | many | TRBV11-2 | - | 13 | TGTGCCAGCAGCTTAGTAGCCCAAGAGACCCAGTACTTC | CASSLVAQETQYF
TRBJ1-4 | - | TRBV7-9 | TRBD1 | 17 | TGTGCCAGCAGTTCACAGGGGCCCGCCGCAACTAATGAAAAACTGTTTTTT | CASSSQGPAATNEKLFF
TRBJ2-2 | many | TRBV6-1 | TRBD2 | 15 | TGTGCCAGCAGTGTGACAGCGGGAGTCCCCGGGGAGCTGTTTTTT | CASSVTAGVPGELFF
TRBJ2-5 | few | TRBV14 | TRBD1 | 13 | TGTGCCAGCAGCGGGACAGACCAAGAGACCCAGTACTTC | CASSGTDQETQYF
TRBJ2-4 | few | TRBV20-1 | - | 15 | TGCAGTGCTAGTAGGGCTAGCGAAGCCAAAAACATTCAGTACTTC | CSASRASEAKNIQYF
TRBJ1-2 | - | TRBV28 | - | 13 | TGTGCCAGCGATGGGAGGGGCAGAGGAGGCTACACCTTC | CASDGRGRGGYTF
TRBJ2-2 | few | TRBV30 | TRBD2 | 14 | TGTGCCTGGAGTGGAGTAGCGGGGAGCGGGGAGCTGTTTTTT | CAWSGVAGSGELFF
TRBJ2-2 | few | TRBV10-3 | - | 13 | TGTGCCATCGGAGGGCCGAACACCGGGGAGCTGTTTTTT | CAIGGPNTGELFF
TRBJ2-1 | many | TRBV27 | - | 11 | TGTGCCAGCAGTTTAGGACATGAGCAGTTCTTC | CASSLGHEQFF
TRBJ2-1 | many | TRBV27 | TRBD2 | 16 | TGTGCCAGCAGAACGACCGGGACTAGGTCCTACAATGAGCAGTTCTTC | CASRTTGTRSYNEQFF
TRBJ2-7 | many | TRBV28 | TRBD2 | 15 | TGTGCCAGCAGTTTTAGCGGGAGTGCGTCGAACGAGCAGTACTTC | CASSFSGSASNEQYF
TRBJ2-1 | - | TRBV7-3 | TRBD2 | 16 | TGTGCCAGCAGCTCCTGGGGGACTAGTTCCTACAATGAGCAGTTCTTC | CASSSWGTSSYNEQFF
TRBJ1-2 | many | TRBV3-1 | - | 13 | TGTGCCAGCAGCCAAGTTTCAGGGAGTGGCTACACCTTC | CASSQVSGSGYTF
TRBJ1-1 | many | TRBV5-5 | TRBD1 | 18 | TGTGCCAGCAGCCGTAGCATTTTGACAGGGCCCATGAACACTGAAGCTTTCTTT | CASSRSILTGPMNTEAFF
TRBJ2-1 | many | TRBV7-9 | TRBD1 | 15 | TGTGCCAGCAGCCGCTGGGGGCAGGGGGACAATGAGCAGTTCTTC | CASSRWGQGDNEQFF
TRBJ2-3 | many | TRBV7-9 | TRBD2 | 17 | TGTGCCAGCAGCGCATATTTAGCGGGAGCATTCGTTGATACGCAGTATTTT | CASSAYLAGAFVDTQYF
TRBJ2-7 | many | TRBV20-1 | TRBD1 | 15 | TGCAGTGCTAGCAGGGACGGACAGGGAGGCTACGAGCAGTACTTC | CSASRDGQGGYEQYF
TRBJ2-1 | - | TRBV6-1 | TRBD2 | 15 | TGTGCCAGCAGTCCAGGACTAGCGGGAACAAATGAGCAGTTCTTC | CASSPGLAGTNEQFF
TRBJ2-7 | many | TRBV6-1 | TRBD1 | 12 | TGTGCCACCCGGGACAGGGGGTGGAAGCAGTACTTC | CATRDRGWKQYF
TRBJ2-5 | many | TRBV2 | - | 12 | TGTGCCAAGGGGCGGCGCCCAGAGACCCAGTACTTC | CAKGRRPETQYF
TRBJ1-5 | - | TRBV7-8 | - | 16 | TGTGCCAGCAGCTTAGTTGGGGGGCCGAGCAATCAGCCCCAGCATTTT | CASSLVGGPSNQPQHF
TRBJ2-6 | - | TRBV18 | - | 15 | TGTGCCAGCTCACCGGGGAGGACGGGGGCCAACGTCCTGACTTTC | CASSPGRTGANVLTF
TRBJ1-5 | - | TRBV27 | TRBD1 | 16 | TGTGCCAGCGGCGAAACAGGGGTTAAAAGCAATCAGCCCCAGCATTTT | CASGETGVKSNQPQHF
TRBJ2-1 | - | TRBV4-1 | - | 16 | TGCGCCAGCAGCCCCAACCCCCCACAGGGTGAAAATGAGCAGTTCTTC | CASSPNPPQGENEQFF
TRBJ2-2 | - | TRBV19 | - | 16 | - | CASRIPKAATPGSCFF
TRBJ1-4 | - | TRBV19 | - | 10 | TGTGCCAGTATAGGTGAAAAACTGTTTTTT | CASIGEKLFF
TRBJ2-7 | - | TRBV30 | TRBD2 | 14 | TGTGCCTGGAGTGCCCTAGCGGGAGCCTACGAGCAGTACTTC | CAWSALAGAYEQYF
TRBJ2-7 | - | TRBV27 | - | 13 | TGTGCCAGCAGTTTTGCAGGGCCGAACGAGCAGTACTTC | CASSFAGPNEQYF
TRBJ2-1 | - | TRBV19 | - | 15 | TGTGCCAGTAGTAATAGATTCAGCTCCTACAATGAGCAGTTCTTC | CASSNRFSSYNEQFF
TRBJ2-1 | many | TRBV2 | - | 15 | TGTGCCAGCAGTGAGGTCTCTACTATTAACAATGAGCAGTTCTTC | CASSEVSTINNEQFF
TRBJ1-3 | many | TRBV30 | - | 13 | TGTGCCTGGAGTCAGGGAACGGGAAACACCATATATTTT | CAWSQGTGNTIYF
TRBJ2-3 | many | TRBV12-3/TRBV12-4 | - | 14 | TGTGCCAGCAGTTTAGGGGGAGCGCCAGATACGCAGTATTTT | CASSLGGAPDTQYF
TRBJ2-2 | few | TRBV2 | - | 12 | TGTGCCAGCGCGAAGAACACCGGGGAGCTGTTTTTT | CASAKNTGELFF
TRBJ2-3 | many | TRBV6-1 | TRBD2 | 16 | TGTGCCAGCAGTGAACTCGGCGGGAGTACCACAGATACGCAGTATTTT | CASSELGGSTTDTQYF
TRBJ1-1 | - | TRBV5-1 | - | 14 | TGCGCCAGCGGCGTGACAGGTGTTGGCACTGAAGCTTTCTTT | CASGVTGVGTEAFF
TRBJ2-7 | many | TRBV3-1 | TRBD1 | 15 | TGTGCCAGCAGCCCGGGACAGGCAGGCCCCCACGAGCAGTACTTC | CASSPGQAGPHEQYF
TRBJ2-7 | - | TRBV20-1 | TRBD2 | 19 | TGCAGTGCTTCCAGGGGGGCTAGCGGGAGATATGCCTCCCCCGACGAGCAGTACTTC | CSASRGASGRYASPDEQYF
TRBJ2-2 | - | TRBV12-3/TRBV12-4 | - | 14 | TGTGCCAGCAGTTTATCTGGCTTCACCGGGGAGCTGTTTTTT | CASSLSGFTGELFF
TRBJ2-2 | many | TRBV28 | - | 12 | TGTGCCAGCACCGTTAGCGCCGGGGAGCTGTTTTTT | CASTVSAGELFF
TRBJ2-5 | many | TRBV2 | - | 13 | TGTGCCAGCAGGACGAGGTACCAAGAGACCCAGTACTTC | CASRTRYQETQYF
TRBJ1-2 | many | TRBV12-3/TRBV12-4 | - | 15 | TGTGCCAGCAGTTTAGGAACAGGGAAGAACTATGGCTACACCTTC | CASSLGTGKNYGYTF
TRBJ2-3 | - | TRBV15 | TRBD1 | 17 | TGTGCCACCAGCAGAGGTAGGACAGGGGCCATCACAGATACGCAGTATTTT | CATSRGRTGAITDTQYF
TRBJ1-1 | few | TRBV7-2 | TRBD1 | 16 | TGTGCCAGCAGCTTAGCGACAGGGCATCTGAACACTGAAGCTTTCTTT | CASSLATGHLNTEAFF
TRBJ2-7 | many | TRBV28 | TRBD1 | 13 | TGTGCCAGCAGGGACAGGGGCCTCTACGAGCAGTACTTC | CASRDRGLYEQYF
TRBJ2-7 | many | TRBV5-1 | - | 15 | TGCGCCAGCAGCACCGGACAGACTAGCTCCTACGAGCAGTACTTC | CASSTGQTSSYEQYF
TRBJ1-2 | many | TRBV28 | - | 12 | TGTGCCAGCAGTCCTCGCTTGTGGGGCTACACCTTC | CASSPRLWGYTF
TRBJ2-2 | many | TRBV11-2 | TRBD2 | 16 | TGTGCCAGCAGCTCTAGACTAGCGGCGAACACCGGGGAGCTGTTTTTT | CASSSRLAANTGELFF
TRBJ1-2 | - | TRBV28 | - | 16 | TGTGCCAGCAGTTCGACGACAGACGCCTGGGGCTATGGCTACACCTTC | CASSSTTDAWGYGYTF
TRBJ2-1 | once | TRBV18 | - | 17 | TGTGCCAGCTCAGAAACTCTAGCGCCTGGGCCCTACAATGAGCAGTTCTTC | CASSETLAPGPYNEQFF